The clone carrying this T cell receptor (beta chain) was found a few times. The data were taken from a study of blood T cell repertoires in COVID-19. Study as a whole: Sample material is recorded as cDNA or gDNA derived from T cells, B-cell-depleted T cells, or PBMCs.

Assay used: immunoSEQ multiplex PCR; TCRdb lists only in-frame clones, some missing. The repertoire holds about 480,000 clones, with more than 70% as singletons. Specimen: peripheral blood. The receptor comes from a woman aged 45-60 years with COVID-19, enrolled during active disease.

CDR3 DNA: TGTGCCAGCAGTTCGTTCGAGGGAAGTGAAGCTTTCTTT. This gives the protein CASSSFEGSEAFF. The V gene is TRBV6-5, the J gene TRBJ1-1; D not certain. The germline gives CDR1 MNHEY, CDR2 SVGAGI. CDR3 length equals 13 residues. The V and J ends lost 4 bases and 7 bases respectively, with 13 bases between them.